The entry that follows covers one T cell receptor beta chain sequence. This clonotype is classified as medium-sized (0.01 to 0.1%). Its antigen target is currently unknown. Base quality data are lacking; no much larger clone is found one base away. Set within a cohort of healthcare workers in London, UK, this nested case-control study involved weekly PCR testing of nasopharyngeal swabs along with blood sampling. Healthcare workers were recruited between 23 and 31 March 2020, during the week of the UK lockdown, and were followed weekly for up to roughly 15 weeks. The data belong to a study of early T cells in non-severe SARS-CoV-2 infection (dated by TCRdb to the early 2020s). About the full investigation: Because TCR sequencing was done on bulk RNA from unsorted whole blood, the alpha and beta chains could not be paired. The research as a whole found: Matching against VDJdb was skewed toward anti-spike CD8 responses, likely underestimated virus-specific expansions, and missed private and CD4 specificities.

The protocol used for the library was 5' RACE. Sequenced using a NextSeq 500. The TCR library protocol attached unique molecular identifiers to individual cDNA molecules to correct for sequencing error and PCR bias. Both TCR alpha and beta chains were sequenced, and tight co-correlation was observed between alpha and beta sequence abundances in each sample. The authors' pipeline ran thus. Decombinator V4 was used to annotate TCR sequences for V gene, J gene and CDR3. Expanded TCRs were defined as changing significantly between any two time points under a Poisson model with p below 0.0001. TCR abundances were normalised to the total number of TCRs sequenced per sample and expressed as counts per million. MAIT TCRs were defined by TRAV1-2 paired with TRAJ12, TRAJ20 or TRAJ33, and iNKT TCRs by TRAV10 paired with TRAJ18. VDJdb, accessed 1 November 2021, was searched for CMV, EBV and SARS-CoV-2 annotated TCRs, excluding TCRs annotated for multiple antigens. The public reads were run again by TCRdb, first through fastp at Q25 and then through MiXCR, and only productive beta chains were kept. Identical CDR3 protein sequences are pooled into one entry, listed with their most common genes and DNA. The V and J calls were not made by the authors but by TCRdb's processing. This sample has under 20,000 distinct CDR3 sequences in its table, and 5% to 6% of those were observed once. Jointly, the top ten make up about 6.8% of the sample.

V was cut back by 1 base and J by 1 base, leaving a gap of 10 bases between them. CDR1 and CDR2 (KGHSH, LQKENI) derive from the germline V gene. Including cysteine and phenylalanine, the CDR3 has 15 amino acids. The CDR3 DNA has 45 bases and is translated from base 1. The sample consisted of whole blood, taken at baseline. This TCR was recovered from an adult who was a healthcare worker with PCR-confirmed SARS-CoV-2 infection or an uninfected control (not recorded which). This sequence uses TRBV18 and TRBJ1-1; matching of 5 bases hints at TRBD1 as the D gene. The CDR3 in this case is CASSPRGEENTEAFF. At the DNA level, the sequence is TGTGCCAGCTCACCACGGGGGGAGGAGAACACTGAAGCTTTCTTT.